A single sample is the source of the 4 T cell receptor beta chains below, sequenced in a study of T-cell reconstitution after alpha-beta-depleted transplantation in children. As it was prepared, the TCRbeta library received unique molecular identifiers. TCRdb reanalysed the PCR reads using MiXCR and keeps one entry per CDR3 protein. The table records about 540,000 distinct CDR3 sequences, around 17% of them present only once. The material was PBMCs from the stem cell graft donor, obtained from the stem cell graft. All receptors come from a human donor who donated a stem cell graft to a child with acute lymphoblastic leukemia.

The chain has TRBV5-6 and TRBJ1-5; D unclear. Germline V lookup: CDR1 SGHDT, CDR2 YYEEEE. This CDR3 comprises 15 residues. Deletions cut 0 bases from V and 4 bases from J, with 11 bases between. The CDR3 DNA is TGTGCCAGCAGCTTGGGGGCGTCAAAGAATCAGCCCCAGCATTTT. Protein: CASSLGASKNQPQHF. The whole variable domain, remainder taken from reference TRBV5-6 and TRBJ1-5, is DAGVTQSPTHLIKTRGQQVTLRCSPKSGHDTVSWYQQALGQGPQFIFQYYEEEERQRGNFPDRFSGHQFPNYSSELNVNALLLGDSALYLCASSLGASKNQPQHFGDGTRLSIL.

This clonotype came up a few times. The gene calls are TRBV4-1 and TRBJ1-1; D not resolved. Between the trimmed V and J ends, which lost 1 base and 1 base, there was a span of 7 bases. The V gene's germline CDR1 is MGHRA and CDR2 YSYEKL. The CDR3 has 14 residues. The CDR3 DNA sequence: TGCGCCAGCAGCCAAGCCAGACGGAACACTGAAGCTTTCTTT. Protein: CASSQARRNTEAFF.

This clonotype was counted a few times. The gene calls are TRBV5-1 and TRBJ2-5; D remains ambiguous. V lost 2 bases, J lost 1 base, and 9 bases lay in between. The CDR3 has 14 amino acids. Germline V gene data show CDR1 as SGHRS and CDR2 as YFSETQ. CDR3 nucleotide sequence: TGCGCCAGCAGCTTAATCCCGGCCCAAGAGACCCAGTACTTC. It yields the protein CASSLIPAQETQYF.

The sample holds a few counts of this clonotype. The gene calls are TRBV5-1 and TRBJ2-5; unclear D gene. Trimming removed 4 bases at V and 1 base at J, with 17 bases between. In germline, CDR1 is SGHRS, CDR2 YFSETQ. CDR3 size: 16 residues. The CDR3 coding sequence is TGCGCCAGCAGCATCGGAGTCTTGGCTGGCCAAGAGACCCAGTACTTC. It translates to CASSIGVLAGQETQYF.